This note documents a single T cell receptor beta chain sequence. Its antigen is as yet unknown. Production of TCR beta cDNA relied on 5'RACE template switching with UMIs. TCRdb reworked the 5' RACE reads into one entry per CDR3 protein, no DNA. This table lists about 440,000 distinct CDR3 sequences. This specimen comes from a study of T cells expressing NK-cell markers. The wider study: Obtained from sorted CD3+CD56+NKG2C+, CD3+CD56+NKG2C- and CD3+CD56-NKG2C+ T cells were the TCR beta repertoires. Sequencing covered eight donors, seven HCMV-seropositive and one seronegative. Study findings and constraints: In a handful of donors, dominant clonotypes made up about 25-60.1% of CD3+CD56-NKG2C+ cells.

Looked up from germline, CDR1 is MNHNS and CDR2 is SASEGT. The CDR3 sequence is 13 residues long. The sample was blood T cells: a sorted CD56 or NKG2C T cell subset, CD4+ or CD8+ T cells, or bulk PBMC T cells (not recorded which). The receptor comes from a woman aged 18 to 75 in good health. This chain joins TRBV6-1 and TRBJ1-3; TCRdb designates TRBD1, a call that cannot be tested without DNA. The CDR3 here is CATEGGKGNTIYF.